The 24 T cell receptor beta chains below were found in one sample sequenced in a study of shared clonotypes between healthy human individuals. TCRdb's table, derived via immunoSEQ multiplex PCR, lists solely in-frame clones and lacks some. The repertoire holds some 1 million clones, with about 75% as singletons. The sequencing input was memory CD4+ T cells sorted from blood. As to subset: CD45RA-negative fraction. These receptors came from a man younger than 35 in good health.

The gene calls are TRBV30 and TRBJ1-6; no reliable D call. The CDR3 covers 13 residues. Looked up from germline, CDR1 is GTSNPN and CDR2 is SVGIG (reference sequence). V gave up 0 bases and J gave up 9 bases, with 9 bases separating them. The CDR3 coding sequence is TGTGCCTGGAGTGTGGTTGGAGTTTCACCCCTCCACTTT. It translates to CAWSVVGVSPLHF.

This chain uses TRBV14 with TRBJ2-5; possible D gene TRBD2, 5 bases. V was trimmed by 4 bases and J by 5 bases, leaving 17 bases between them. CDR1 is SGHDN, CDR2 FVKESK, per germline. The CDR3 is made up of 15 amino acids. The CDR3 is CASSPWASRGETQYF. The CDR3 DNA follows: TGTGCCAGCAGCCCTTGGGCCTCTCGCGGGGAGACCCAGTACTTC.

Many counts were recorded for this clone. V usage is TRBV7-9 and J usage is TRBJ1-2; D not resolved. Germline V gives CDR1 SEHNR, CDR2 FQNEAQ (reference sequence). Trimming stripped 1 base from V and 6 bases from J, with 12 bases between. CDR3 length: 14 residues. The CDR3 nucleotides read TGTGCCAGCAGCTTAGATCTAGTTCTCGATGGCTACACCTTC. Its protein product is CASSLDLVLDGYTF.

The rearrangement uses TRBV19 and TRBJ1-4; D gene ambiguous. V lost 11 bases to trimming and J lost 10 bases, with 20 bases between them. The CDR3 loop spans 13 amino acids. Per the germline V gene, CDR1 is LNHDA and CDR2 is SQIVND (reference sequence). CDR3 nucleotides: TGTGCCGCCATGGGTCCGGGGATGGGAAAACTGTTTTTT. It translates to CAAMGPGMGKLFF.

This clone was seen repeatedly, ten times or more. V and J are TRBV28 and TRBJ2-7; no firm D call. Germline V gene data show CDR1 as MDHEN and CDR2 as SYDVKM. The CDR3 contains 14 residues. Trimming took 7 bases from V and 1 from J, leaving 14 bases between them. The CDR3 nucleotides are TGTGCCAGCACTAAAAGGCTCGGTTCCTACGAGCAGTACTTC. Translated: CASTKRLGSYEQYF. The full variable domain, completed using reference TRBV28 and TRBJ2-7, is DVKVTQSSRYLVKRTGEKVFLECVQDMDHENMFWYRQDPGLGLRLIYFSYDVKMKEKGDIPEGYSVSREKKERFSLILESASTNQTSMYLCASTKRLGSYEQYFGPGTRLTVT.

This clone was seen a few times. The chain uses TRBV7-9 and TRBJ2-1, with D possibly called TRBD1 or TRBD2 (5 bases each). This CDR3 is built from 15 residues. The V end was cut by 5 bases, the J end by 4 bases, with 15 bases between. Germline V CDR1 and CDR2: SEHNR, FQNEAQ (reference sequence). CDR3 DNA: TGTGCCAGCAGCCAGGGAGTTCAGGGTTACAATGAGCAGTTCTTC. This gives the protein CASSQGVQGYNEQFF.

This chain uses TRBV30 with TRBJ2-1, with D perhaps TRBD2 (6 bases). Germline values: CDR1 GTSNPN, CDR2 SVGIG (reference sequence). V shed 2 bases and J shed 1 base, with 15 bases lying between them. The CDR3 runs 16 residues. DNA for the CDR3: TGTGCCTGGAGTCTCTCCCTTCTAGCGTCCTACAATGAGCAGTTCTTC. This encodes CAWSLSLLASYNEQFF.

A word on this clone: Other nucleotide sequences in the sample specify the same CDR3. The chain is built from TRBV2 and TRBJ2-7, with D unclear. The CDR3 has 11 amino acids. The V gene's germline CDR1 is SNHLY and CDR2 FYNNEI. Deletions cut 7 bases from V and 3 bases from J, with 7 bases between. The CDR3 protein is CASTLSYEQYF. DNA of the CDR3: TGTGCCAGCACCCTAAGCTACGAGCAGTACTTC.

The chain combines TRBV2 with TRBJ2-7, with 7 nucleotides matching TRBD1. Germline V gene lookup returns CDR1 SNHLY and CDR2 FYNNEI. CDR3 length: 14 amino acids. The J segment lost 6 bases and the V segment lost 6 bases, leaving 11 bases of the junction unmatched. CDR3 coding DNA: TGTGCCAGCAGCGGAATGGGGACAGCGTCCGAGCAGTACTTC. Encoded protein: CASSGMGTASEQYF. Full variable domain (remainder filled in from reference TRBV2 and TRBJ2-7): EPEVTQTPSHQVTQMGQEVILRCVPISNHLYFYWYRQILGQKVEFLVSFYNNEISEKSEIFDDQFSVERPDGSNFTLKIRSTKLEDSAMYFCASSGMGTASEQYFGPGTRLTVT.

About this clone: Other nucleotide sequences in the sample specify the same CDR3. The chain is built from TRBV20-1 and TRBJ2-3, with no clear D. Per the germline V gene, CDR1 is DFQATT and CDR2 is SNEGSKA (reference sequence). The CDR3 loop spans 11 amino acids. Trimming took 3 bases from V and 3 from J, leaving 4 bases between them. The CDR3 reads CSASGTDTQYF. CDR3 DNA: TGCAGTGCTAGCGGGACAGATACGCAGTATTTT.

The V and J genes are TRBV5-6 and TRBJ1-2, with D unresolved. Germline lookup yields CDR1 SGHDT and CDR2 YYEEEE. The CDR3 covers 13 residues. V shed 4 bases and J shed 5 bases, with 12 bases lying between them. The CDR3 sequence is CASSLPLGYGYTF. Here the CDR3 DNA reads TGTGCCAGCAGCCTCCCCCTCGGGTATGGCTACACCTTC.

In this sample, this clone turned up many times. V and J are TRBV2 and TRBJ1-1; D is uncertain. Trimming pared 9 bases from V and 0 bases from J, leaving 8 bases between. Germline-derived CDR1 and CDR2 are SNHLY and FYNNEI. The CDR3 is 12 residues long. The CDR3 region is CASYTVNTEAFF. The DNA of the CDR3 is TGTGCCAGTTACACAGTGAACACTGAAGCTTTCTTT.

V usage is TRBV7-2 and J usage is TRBJ2-7; 9 positions agree with TRBD1. The germline V gene has CDR1 SGHTA and CDR2 FQGNSA. The CDR3 has 13 residues. The ends lost 4 bases at V and 5 bases at J; junction bases unmatched: 3. The CDR3 loop reads CASSSGTGNEQYF. The CDR3 DNA sequence: TGTGCCAGCAGCTCAGGGACAGGGAACGAGCAGTACTTC.

The sample holds a few counts of this clone. The V and J genes are TRBV7-2 and TRBJ2-1; perhaps TRBD2 as D (5 bases). This CDR3 is built from 16 residues. Germline lookup yields CDR1 SGHTA and CDR2 FQGNSA. Trimming removed 1 base at V and 3 bases at J, with 13 bases between. CDR3 in DNA: TGTGCCAGCAGCTTAGGGGGTGGGAGCTTCTACAATGAGCAGTTCTTC. It encodes CASSLGGGSFYNEQFF.

The chain uses TRBV28 and TRBJ2-3, with TRBD2 identical over 10 bases. V shed 5 bases and J 3 bases; nucleotides not matched to a gene: 11. Germline CDR1 reads MDHEN; CDR2 reads SYDVKM. The CDR3 totals 17 residues. CDR3 loop: CASSPPPAGGLTDTQYF. CDR3 DNA: TGTGCCAGCAGTCCACCCCCAGCGGGGGGGCTTACAGATACGCAGTATTTT.

The chain is built from TRBV2 and TRBJ2-1; perhaps D is TRBD1 or TRBD2 (5 bases each). Germline V gene data show CDR1 as SNHLY and CDR2 as FYNNEI. There are 11 residues in the CDR3. The ends were cut back, 5 bases at V and 12 bases at J, with 11 bases in the middle. The CDR3 DNA is TGTGCCAGCAGTATCCAGGGACGGCAGTTCTTC. Translated, it gives CASSIQGRQFF.

The rearrangement uses TRBV29-1 and TRBJ2-7; the match to TRBD1 covers 10 bases. Germline V lookup: CDR1 SQVTM, CDR2 ANQGSEA. The V and J ends lost 6 bases and 2 bases, in that order; junction bases with no gene match: 7. The CDR3 runs 14 residues. CDR3 nucleotide sequence: TGCAGCGTGGGTAGACAGGGGGCAACCTACGAGCAGTACTTC. Amino acids: CSVGRQGATYEQYF.

The chain recombines TRBV14 with TRBJ1-1, with TRBD1 as a possible D gene (5 bases). The CDR3 spans 12 residues. Germline V lookup: CDR1 SGHDN, CDR2 FVKESK. The CDR3 spells CATGRLNTEAFF. For the CDR3, the DNA is TGTGCTACGGGGCGACTGAACACTGAAGCTTTCTTT.

The chain combines TRBV4-1 with TRBJ2-3, with D perhaps given as TRBD1 or TRBD2 (5 bases each). Germline assignment: CDR1 MGHRA and CDR2 YSYEKL. V dropped 4 bases and J dropped 8 bases, with 10 bases sitting between them. This CDR3 comprises 12 residues. CDR3 sequence (DNA): TGCGCCAGCAGCCCGCCTGGGGGTACGCAGTATTTT. It is translated as CASSPPGGTQYF.

This clone was seen many times. The V gene is TRBV19, the J gene TRBJ1-2; TRBD1 matches at 10 bases. CDR1 and CDR2 (germline): LNHDA, SQIVND (reference sequence). J lost 2 bases, V lost 7 bases, and 7 bases had no gene match. This CDR3 is 15 amino acids long. As DNA, the CDR3 is TGTGCCAGTAAATCGGACAGGGGGTACAACTATGGCTACACCTTC. As protein: CASKSDRGYNYGYTF. Variable domain in full (rest from reference TRBV19 and TRBJ1-2): DGGITQSPKYLFRKEGQNVTLSCEQNLNHDAMYWYRQDPGQGLRLIYYSQIVNDFQKGDIAEGYSVSREKKESFPLTVTSAQKNPTAFYLCASKSDRGYNYGYTFGSGTRLTVV.

This clone occurred once. The chain links TRBV7-9 to TRBJ2-3; maybe TRBD2 (6 bases). CDR1 SEHNR and CDR2 FQNEAQ come from the germline V gene (reference sequence). This CDR3 is built from 18 residues. V was cut by 4 bases and J by 0 bases, with 20 bases left in between. CDR3 in amino acids: CASSSPLIWDSSTDTQYF. As DNA, the CDR3 is TGTGCCAGCAGCTCCCCCCTCATCTGGGACTCTAGCACAGATACGCAGTATTTT.

Only a few counts were recorded for this clone. The chain has TRBV5-6 and TRBJ2-2; D call uncertain. The CDR3 has 13 amino acids. Germline V CDR1 and CDR2: SGHDT, YYEEEE. V lost 2 bases and J lost 5, with 7 bases in between. CDR3 nucleotide sequence: TGTGCCAGCAGCTTCTTGGATACCGGGGAGCTGTTTTTT. Translating gives CASSFLDTGELFF.

The chain combines TRBV30 with TRBJ1-4; D remains unclear. CDR3 length: 13 residues. Looked up from germline, CDR1 is GTSNPN and CDR2 is SVGIG (reference sequence). V gave up 3 bases and J gave up 2 bases, with 7 bases separating them. The CDR3 nucleotides are TGTGCCTGGAGCGCCCGTACTAATGAAAAACTGTTTTTT. Amino acid sequence: CAWSARTNEKLFF.

As for this clone: This clone may be a read error of a much larger clone one base away. At the DNA level, this CDR3 is encoded by other sequences in the same sample as well. The chain joins TRBV5-4 to TRBJ2-1; D not resolved. The CDR3 contains 12 residues. Germline CDR1 and CDR2: SGHNT and YYREEE (reference sequence). V was pared by 4 bases and J by 3 bases, with 5 bases between. The CDR3: CASSLDYNEQFF. The CDR3 bases are TGTGCCAGCAGCCTGGACTACAATGAGCAGTTCTTC.